This TCR beta chain is from a study of blood T cell repertoires in COVID-19. Some clones are missing from TCRdb's copy, which holds only in-frame ones; the method was immunoSEQ multiplex PCR. The sample includes 55,000 to 75,000 clones, about four fifths of them seen just once. The ends were cut back, 8 bases at V and 2 bases at J, with 17 bases in the middle. Germline V gene data show CDR1 as MNHEY and CDR2 as SVGAGI. The CDR3 is 15 residues long. Sequenced sample: peripheral blood. The V and J genes are TRBV6-5 and TRBJ2-3; D might be TRBD2 (5 bases). This TCR was sampled from a human donor in a cohort sampled during active COVID-19. The CDR3, as DNA: TGTGCCAGCTGGAAGGACTTTCTCTACACAGATACGCAGTATTTT. Residues: CASWKDFLYTDTQYF.